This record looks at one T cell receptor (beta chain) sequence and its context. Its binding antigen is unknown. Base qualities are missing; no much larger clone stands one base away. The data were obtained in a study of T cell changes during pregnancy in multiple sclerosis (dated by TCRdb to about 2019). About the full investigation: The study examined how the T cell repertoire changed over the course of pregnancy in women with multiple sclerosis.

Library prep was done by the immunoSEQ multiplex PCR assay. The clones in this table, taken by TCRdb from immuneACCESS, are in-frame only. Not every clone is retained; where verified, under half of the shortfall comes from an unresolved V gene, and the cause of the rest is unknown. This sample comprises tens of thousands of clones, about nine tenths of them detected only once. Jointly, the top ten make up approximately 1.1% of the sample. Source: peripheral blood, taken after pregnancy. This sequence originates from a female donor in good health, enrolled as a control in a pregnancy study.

The DNA sequence is given as TGTGCCAGCAGCTTAGGCGGAGGGAAGTACGAGCAGTACTTC. Its translation is CASSLGGGKYEQYF. This chain joins TRBV13 to TRBJ2-7; TRBD2 is a possible D gene, resting on 6 matching bases. V and J lose 0 bases and 4 bases, and a span of 10 bases separates them. The germline V gene (reference sequence) gives CDR1 as PRHDT and CDR2 as FYEKMQ. The CDR3 measures 14 amino acids from cysteine to phenylalanine. Only the CDR3 DNA stays, 42 bases, in frame from base 1.